This T cell receptor beta chain emerged from a study of OX40 agonist ivuxolimab in advanced cancers. Across the whole study: It was permissible to have had prior anti-PD-1, anti-PD-L1 or anti-CTLA-4 therapy, and more than 30% had some.

TCRdb's table, derived via immunoSEQ multiplex PCR, lists solely in-frame clones and lacks some. The sample has 28,000 or so clones, approximately 91% seen once. V was shortened by 0 bases and J by 4 bases, with 10 bases between the two germline ends. The length of the CDR3 is 14 residues. From germline, CDR1 is MNHEY and CDR2 SVGAGI. This clone is a singleton in its sample. The sequences come from CD4+ or CD8+ T cells sorted from blood, collected in a trial of the OX40 agonist ivuxolimab. The rearrangement uses TRBV6-5 and TRBJ2-7, with D perhaps matching TRBD1 or TRBD2 (6 bases each). The receptor was isolated from an adult with an advanced solid tumor such as melanoma, head and neck, liver or kidney cancer. CDR3 DNA: TGTGCCAGCAGTTACTCTTGGGGGGCATACGAGCAGTACTTC. Translated: CASSYSWGAYEQYF.